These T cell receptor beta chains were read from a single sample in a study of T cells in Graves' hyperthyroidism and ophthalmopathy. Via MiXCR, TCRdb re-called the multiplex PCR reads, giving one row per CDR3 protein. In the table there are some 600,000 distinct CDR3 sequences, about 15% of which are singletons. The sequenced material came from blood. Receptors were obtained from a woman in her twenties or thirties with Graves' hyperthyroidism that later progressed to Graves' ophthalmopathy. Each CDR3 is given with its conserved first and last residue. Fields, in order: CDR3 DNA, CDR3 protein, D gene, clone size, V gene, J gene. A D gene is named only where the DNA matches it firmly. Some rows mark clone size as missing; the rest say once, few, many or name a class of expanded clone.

CDR3 DNA: TGTGCCAGCAGCTTAGAGGGTAGGCTGGGGCAGTACTTC
CDR3 protein: CASSLEGRLGQYF
D gene: -
clone size: -
V gene: TRBV11-2
J gene: TRBJ2-7

CDR3 DNA: TGTGCCAGCAGGCCCCTCATGGCCGGGGAGACCCAGTACTTC
CDR3 protein: CASRPLMAGETQYF
D gene: -
clone size: -
V gene: TRBV6-1
J gene: TRBJ2-5

CDR3 DNA: TGTGCCAGCAGACCGACAGAACTAGCTCGTGAGTACTTC
CDR3 protein: CASRPTELAREYF
D gene: -
clone size: few
V gene: TRBV6-2/TRBV6-3
J gene: TRBJ2-5

CDR3 DNA: TGTGCCAGCAGTTCCCTAGCGGGAGTGGAGAATGAGCAGTTCTTC
CDR3 protein: CASSSLAGVENEQFF
D gene: TRBD2
clone size: few
V gene: TRBV6-5
J gene: TRBJ2-1

CDR3 DNA: TGTGCCAGCTCTTTTGGCCGAGGGACCCAGTACTTC
CDR3 protein: CASSFGRGTQYF
D gene: -
clone size: few
V gene: TRBV27
J gene: TRBJ2-5

CDR3 DNA: TGTGCCAGCAGCCAAGGGAACACTGAAGCTTTCTTT
CDR3 protein: CASSQGNTEAFF
D gene: -
clone size: many
V gene: TRBV3-1
J gene: TRBJ1-1

CDR3 DNA: TGTGCCAGCAGCTTAAGGTCTTCCTACGGGGAGCTGTTTTTT
CDR3 protein: CASSLRSSYGELFF
D gene: -
clone size: -
V gene: TRBV7-3
J gene: TRBJ2-2

CDR3 DNA: TGTGCCAGCAGTCCGGACAGCCCGAAGAGCTATGGCTACACCTTC
CDR3 protein: CASSPDSPKSYGYTF
D gene: -
clone size: many
V gene: TRBV12-3/TRBV12-4
J gene: TRBJ1-2

CDR3 DNA: TGTGCCAGCAGCCTGGGACAGGTGCTAGCCAAAAACATTCAGTACTTC
CDR3 protein: CASSLGQVLAKNIQYF
D gene: TRBD1
clone size: few
V gene: TRBV12-3/TRBV12-4
J gene: TRBJ2-4

CDR3 DNA: TGCGCCAGCAGCTTCCTTTTTGGCGGTGATAATTCACCCCTCCACTTT
CDR3 protein: CASSFLFGGDNSPLHF
D gene: -
clone size: -
V gene: TRBV5-1
J gene: TRBJ1-6

CDR3 DNA: TGTGCCAGCAGCTTAGGAGCTAGCGGGAACTCCTACGAGCAGTACTTC
CDR3 protein: CASSLGASGNSYEQYF
D gene: TRBD2
clone size: many
V gene: TRBV7-2
J gene: TRBJ2-7

CDR3 DNA: TGTGCCAGCAGCCAAGATCTTACTGCGGGAGAGCTAGATACGCAGTATTTT
CDR3 protein: CASSQDLTAGELDTQYF
D gene: TRBD2
clone size: -
V gene: TRBV3-1
J gene: TRBJ2-3

CDR3 DNA: TGTGCCAGCAGCTTAACACAGATTGCCACAGATACGCAGTATTTT
CDR3 protein: CASSLTQIATDTQYF
D gene: -
clone size: many
V gene: TRBV7-3
J gene: TRBJ2-3

CDR3 DNA: TGTGCCTGGAGTGCAGGGGGCCGTAACTCCTACGAGCAGTACTTC
CDR3 protein: CAWSAGGRNSYEQYF
D gene: TRBD1
clone size: many
V gene: TRBV30
J gene: TRBJ2-7

CDR3 DNA: TGTGCCAGCAGTGACCCCCGAGCTAACTATGGCTACGCCTTC
CDR3 protein: CASSDPRANYGYAF
D gene: -
clone size: few
V gene: TRBV7-2
J gene: TRBJ1-2

CDR3 DNA: TGTGCCAGCGGGGATAAGAACAGCTATGGCTACACCTTC
CDR3 protein: CASGDKNSYGYTF
D gene: -
clone size: many
V gene: TRBV28
J gene: TRBJ1-2

CDR3 DNA: TGTGCCAGCATCCTGACTAGCGGCTTCTACAATGAGCAGTTCTTC
CDR3 protein: CASILTSGFYNEQFF
D gene: TRBD2
clone size: many
V gene: TRBV12-3/TRBV12-4
J gene: TRBJ2-1

CDR3 DNA: TGCATTGCTTCCCTAAGGCGGAGACTAGCGACCTCGGACCCTTCCCAGAGCTCCTACAATGAGCAGTTCTTC
CDR3 protein: CIASLRRRLATSDPSQSSYNEQFF
D gene: TRBD2
clone size: -
V gene: TRBV20-1
J gene: TRBJ2-1

CDR3 DNA: TGCAGTGAGGATAGGGGACAGGGCACTGAAGCTTTCTTT
CDR3 protein: CSEDRGQGTEAFF
D gene: TRBD1
clone size: -
V gene: TRBV20-1
J gene: TRBJ1-1

CDR3 DNA: TGTGCCAGCAGGGAAACAGTAGCGGGATATAACTACAATGAGCAGTTCTTC
CDR3 protein: CASRETVAGYNYNEQFF
D gene: TRBD2
clone size: many
V gene: TRBV2
J gene: TRBJ2-1

CDR3 DNA: TGTGCCAGCAGTCGGGAAGGGACGGTGAGACCCAATGAGCAGTTCTTC
CDR3 protein: CASSREGTVRPNEQFF
D gene: -
clone size: -
V gene: TRBV6-2/TRBV6-3
J gene: TRBJ2-1

CDR3 DNA: TGTGCCAGCAGCAGAACGACAGGGTCCTATGGCTACACCTTC
CDR3 protein: CASSRTTGSYGYTF
D gene: TRBD1
clone size: many
V gene: TRBV7-2
J gene: TRBJ1-2

CDR3 DNA: TGTGCCAGCAGTTTGGCGGGGGGCAGAGCCTACGAGCAGTACTTC
CDR3 protein: CASSLAGGRAYEQYF
D gene: TRBD2
clone size: -
V gene: TRBV28
J gene: TRBJ2-7

CDR3 DNA: TGTGCCAGCAGTCCACAGGTTTACAGGACCGGGGAGCTGTTTTTT
CDR3 protein: CASSPQVYRTGELFF
D gene: -
clone size: -
V gene: TRBV27
J gene: TRBJ2-2

CDR3 DNA: TGTGCCAGTGCACTAGCAACCGGGGGGCTGTTTTTT
CDR3 protein: CASALATGGLFF
D gene: -
clone size: -
V gene: TRBV11-2
J gene: TRBJ2-2

CDR3 DNA: TGTGCCAGCAGTTCGACTAGCGGGAAAGGTAATGAGCAGTTCTTC
CDR3 protein: CASSSTSGKGNEQFF
D gene: TRBD2
clone size: many
V gene: TRBV12-3/TRBV12-4
J gene: TRBJ2-1

CDR3 DNA: TGTGCCAGCAGCGTAGCTTTGGGGGCGATGAACACTGAAGCTTTCTTT
CDR3 protein: CASSVALGAMNTEAFF
D gene: -
clone size: many
V gene: TRBV9
J gene: TRBJ1-1

CDR3 DNA: TGCAGTGCTAACTTTCAGACCGTCGGGAGGGACAATTCCGGGGAGCTGTTTTTT
CDR3 protein: CSANFQTVGRDNSGELFF
D gene: TRBD2
clone size: few
V gene: TRBV20-1
J gene: TRBJ2-2

CDR3 DNA: TGTGCCAGCAGCTTGGCTAGCGGGAGCATCAACGAGCAGTACTTC
CDR3 protein: CASSLASGSINEQYF
D gene: TRBD2
clone size: -
V gene: TRBV7-8
J gene: TRBJ2-7

CDR3 DNA: TGCGCCAGCAGCTTGCAGTTACAGGGGGCCGCTGAAGCTTTCTTT
CDR3 protein: CASSLQLQGAAEAFF
D gene: TRBD1
clone size: few
V gene: TRBV5-1
J gene: TRBJ1-1

CDR3 DNA: TGTGCCAGCAGCTTAGTTAGGGCGAAGACATCCGGGACTAGCGGGCCTACCTACGAGCAGTACTTC
CDR3 protein: CASSLVRAKTSGTSGPTYEQYF
D gene: TRBD2
clone size: -
V gene: TRBV11-2
J gene: TRBJ2-7

CDR3 DNA: TGTGCCAGCAGCTTAGACAGGGACTCACCCCTCCACTTT
CDR3 protein: CASSLDRDSPLHF
D gene: -
clone size: many
V gene: TRBV13
J gene: TRBJ1-6

CDR3 DNA: TGTGCCAGCAGCCGGAGTACCGGGACAGGGGCCAACGTCCTGACTTTC
CDR3 protein: CASSRSTGTGANVLTF
D gene: -
clone size: -
V gene: TRBV4-2
J gene: TRBJ2-6

CDR3 DNA: TGTGCCAGCAGCTCGGACCGTGCAACTAATGAAAAACTGTTTTTT
CDR3 protein: CASSSDRATNEKLFF
D gene: -
clone size: many
V gene: TRBV7-2
J gene: TRBJ1-4

CDR3 DNA: TGTGCCAGCAGCGCGGGACTAGCGGGAGGGCCGAAAAAGACCCAGTACTTC
CDR3 protein: CASSAGLAGGPKKTQYF
D gene: TRBD2
clone size: -
V gene: TRBV2
J gene: TRBJ2-5

CDR3 DNA: TGTGCCAGCAGCTTGAGTATACAGGGAGGAGAAAAACTGTTTTTT
CDR3 protein: CASSLSIQGGEKLFF
D gene: -
clone size: -
V gene: TRBV5-4
J gene: TRBJ1-4

CDR3 DNA: TGTGCCAGCAGCCAAGCGGATGTTAATCAGCCCCAGCATTTT
CDR3 protein: CASSQADVNQPQHF
D gene: -
clone size: many
V gene: TRBV3-1
J gene: TRBJ1-5

CDR3 DNA: TGTGCCAGCAGCCTAGCGGGAGTAGAAGAGACCCAGTACTTC
CDR3 protein: CASSLAGVEETQYF
D gene: TRBD2
clone size: many
V gene: TRBV28
J gene: TRBJ2-5

CDR3 DNA: TGTGCCAGCAGCTTGGTGGCCGACTATGGCTACACCTTC
CDR3 protein: CASSLVADYGYTF
D gene: -
clone size: -
V gene: TRBV5-4
J gene: TRBJ1-2

CDR3 DNA: TGCAGCGTTGAAGGCTTGGACTATGAGACCCAGTACTTC
CDR3 protein: CSVEGLDYETQYF
D gene: -
clone size: many
V gene: TRBV29-1
J gene: TRBJ2-5

CDR3 DNA: TGTGTCACCAGCAGAGAGGACAGGTCGAACACTGAAGCTTTCTTT
CDR3 protein: CVTSREDRSNTEAFF
D gene: TRBD1
clone size: once
V gene: TRBV15
J gene: TRBJ1-1

CDR3 DNA: TGTGCCAGCAGCAAGCTGCGGCGGGAGGGCGGCTACCAAGAGACCCAGTACTTC
CDR3 protein: CASSKLRREGGYQETQYF
D gene: TRBD2
clone size: few
V gene: TRBV7-9
J gene: TRBJ2-5

CDR3 DNA: TGTGCCAGCTTGGACCGCCGTTGGAAGAGGACAAAGGGGGCGCAGGGCTACACCTTC
CDR3 protein: CASLDRRWKRTKGAQGYTF
D gene: TRBD1
clone size: -
V gene: TRBV12-3/TRBV12-4
J gene: TRBJ1-2

CDR3 DNA: TGTGCCAGCAGCCTACGGACAGGCCTGGGTTCACCCCTCCACTTT
CDR3 protein: CASSLRTGLGSPLHF
D gene: TRBD1
clone size: -
V gene: TRBV5-4
J gene: TRBJ1-6

CDR3 DNA: TGTGCCAGCACAGGACTAGCGCTGAACACCGGGGAGCTGTTTTTT
CDR3 protein: CASTGLALNTGELFF
D gene: TRBD2
clone size: many
V gene: TRBV2
J gene: TRBJ2-2

CDR3 DNA: TGTGCCACCCAGGGACCGCTCTCCTACGAGCAGTACTTC
CDR3 protein: CATQGPLSYEQYF
D gene: -
clone size: many
V gene: TRBV2
J gene: TRBJ2-7

CDR3 DNA: TGTGCCAGCAGTTACTCGGCTAGGCCTGAAGCTTTCTTT
CDR3 protein: CASSYSARPEAFF
D gene: -
clone size: -
V gene: TRBV6-6
J gene: TRBJ1-1

CDR3 DNA: TGTGCCTCGCCGTTAACTATGACTAGCACAGATACGCAGTATTTT
CDR3 protein: CASPLTMTSTDTQYF
D gene: -
clone size: few
V gene: TRBV30
J gene: TRBJ2-3

CDR3 DNA: TGTGCCAGCGGAAGCCAAGGGATTACTGAAGCTTTCTTT
CDR3 protein: CASGSQGITEAFF
D gene: -
clone size: many
V gene: TRBV3-1
J gene: TRBJ1-1

CDR3 DNA: TGTGCCAGCAGTTTAGTGGACTTTTTGCGAGAGACCCAGTACTTC
CDR3 protein: CASSLVDFLRETQYF
D gene: -
clone size: many
V gene: TRBV28
J gene: TRBJ2-5

CDR3 DNA: TGTGCCAGCAGCTTACCCCCCGGCGAGGCGGGAGGTACATCCTACGAGCAGTACTTC
CDR3 protein: CASSLPPGEAGGTSYEQYF
D gene: TRBD2
clone size: many
V gene: TRBV7-2
J gene: TRBJ2-7

CDR3 DNA: TGTGCCAGCAGTTTAGACGTGGGGACAGTCTTTCATTCACCCCTCCACTTT
CDR3 protein: CASSLDVGTVFHSPLHF
D gene: TRBD1
clone size: many
V gene: TRBV12-3/TRBV12-4
J gene: TRBJ1-6

CDR3 DNA: TGTGCCAGCAGGCGGGGGGACCCTTACTACGAGCAGTACTTC
CDR3 protein: CASRRGDPYYEQYF
D gene: TRBD2
clone size: many
V gene: TRBV11-2
J gene: TRBJ2-7

CDR3 DNA: TGTGCCAGTAGTCAACAGGGTTACTCCTACAATGAGCAGTTCTTC
CDR3 protein: CASSQQGYSYNEQFF
D gene: -
clone size: many
V gene: TRBV19
J gene: TRBJ2-1

CDR3 DNA: TGTGCCAGCACGGACAGGGTGACAGATACGCAGTATTTT
CDR3 protein: CASTDRVTDTQYF
D gene: TRBD1
clone size: few
V gene: TRBV6-1
J gene: TRBJ2-3

CDR3 DNA: TGTGCCAGCAGTGAAAGGGGAGGGCCTGATACGCAGTATTTT
CDR3 protein: CASSERGGPDTQYF
D gene: TRBD2
clone size: many
V gene: TRBV6-1
J gene: TRBJ2-3

CDR3 DNA: TGTGCCAGCAGTCTAATAGCGGGAGAAGAGACCCAGTACTTC
CDR3 protein: CASSLIAGEETQYF
D gene: TRBD2
clone size: many
V gene: TRBV28
J gene: TRBJ2-5